This T cell receptor beta chain came from a study of shared clonotypes between healthy human individuals. For the study at large: Donor ages ranged 18 to 49 years: a couple of women, a few men. General study results and limits: The generation probabilities recorded for non-shared clonotypes fell below those of clonotypes shared by all four donors.

Turning to this clone: Its antigen is undetermined.

Terminally differentiated effector memory CD45RA+ cells were left out of the naive CD8 fraction, which was CD45RO-negative and positively selected for CCR7. V was shortened by 8 bases and J by 2 bases, with 8 bases between the two germline ends. This CDR3 is 12 amino acids long. CDR1 and CDR2 (germline): MNHEY, SMNVEV (reference sequence). Sequenced by immunoSEQ multiplex PCR; TCRdb stores in-frame clones only, minus some. Of about 600,000 clones in the sample, roughly 98% were seen once. This sequence was found in a man aged 25-45 years in good health. The chain employs TRBV27 and TRBJ2-3; D may be TRBD2 (5 bases). Source material: naive CD8+ T cells sorted from blood. The CDR3 DNA sequence: TGTGCCAGCGGACTGCTCACAGATACGCAGTATTTT. Translated: CASGLLTDTQYF.